Only a few counts were recorded for the clone carrying this T cell receptor (beta chain). The data were taken from a study of human T cells and chemical hapten exposure. Time point described: patch test 1, 2 weeks after DPC sensitization. The treatment is: therapeutic diphenylcyclopropenone sensitization with weekly scalp DPC. With V trimmed by 1 base and J by 7 bases, 9 bases remained unmatched. In germline, CDR1 is SGHNT, CDR2 YYREEE (reference sequence). CDR3 length equals 15 residues. As processed by the authors: Across samples, TCR counts had a median of about 88,000 and ranged from about 20,000 to 750,000. TCRdb fed the RACE reads into MiXCR, producing one record per CDR3 protein. The V and J calls here are based on TCRdb, not the publication. The sample has 150,000 to 200,000 distinct CDR3 sequences; around 15% are singletons.

Here the sequenced sample was whole blood, taken in connection with sensitization to the hapten diphenylcyclopropenone (DPC). The receptor's source is a woman aged 30 to 39 with alopecia areata. Some clones in this sample may be carry-over from other donors' samples. J is TRBJ2-7 and V is TRBV5-4, with 9 positions matching TRBD2. The CDR3 protein is CASSLLAGGQGEQYF. CDR3 sequence (DNA): TGTGCCAGCAGCTTGCTTGCGGGAGGGCAAGGGGAGCAGTACTTC.